This T cell receptor beta chain was profiled in a study of T cells in Graves' hyperthyroidism and ophthalmopathy. Per germline, CDR1 SNHLY and CDR2 FYNNEI. V lost 6 bases, J lost 5 bases, and 6 bases stayed unmatched. The CDR3 spans 13 residues. This clonotype was seen repeatedly, ten times or more. TCR beta CDR3 regions were amplified from RNA transcripts. RT-PCR in the first round (using the HTBI primer set) targeted the TCR CDR3. TCRdb ran MiXCR on the multiplex PCR reads and lists one entry per CDR3 protein. The data hold 560,000 or so distinct CDR3 sequences, with more than 45% observed a single time.

The chain employs TRBV2 and TRBJ1-2; 7 bases align to TRBD1. Sequenced input: peripheral blood or thyroid tissue (not recorded which). The sequence derives from a woman under 30 with Graves' hyperthyroidism. The CDR3 coding sequence is TGTGCCAGCAGGCGATGGACAGGATATGGCTACACCTTC. This translates into CASRRWTGYGYTF.